These T cell receptor beta chains were read from a single sample in a study of blood T cell repertoires in COVID-19. Libraries were prepared by immunoSEQ multiplex PCR; TCRdb keeps only in-frame clonotypes and omits some of them. The data show more than 300,000 clones, with approximately 88% seen just once and around 6.6% held by the top ten. The sequencing input was peripheral blood. These receptors were obtained from a young man who had recovered from COVID-19. Each CDR3 is given with its conserved first and last residue. D genes are given only for firm matches. Expanded clones get a size class; other rows say once, few or many, or leave the size out.

abundance,v_gene,d_gene,j_gene,len,CDR3nt,CDR3aa
.,TRBV12-3/TRBV12-4,.,TRBJ1-1,12,TGTGCCATCCGAGGGGGGGACACTGAAGCTTTCTTT,CAIRGGDTEAFF
.,TRBV11-2,.,TRBJ2-7,14,TGTGCCAGCAGCTTAGTCAGGGCGACCTACGAGCAGTACTTC,CASSLVRATYEQYF
.,TRBV27,TRBD2,TRBJ2-7,14,TGTGCCAGCAGTTCTCCGGGACTAGCGGGGGAGCAGTACTTC,CASSSPGLAGEQYF
.,TRBV19,TRBD1,TRBJ1-5,13,TGTGCCAGTAGTCAGGGGGCGGCTCAGCCCCAGCATTTT,CASSQGAAQPQHF
.,TRBV12-5,TRBD2,TRBJ2-7,17,TGTGCTAGTGGAAATCTAGCGGGAGTCTCCCTCTCCTACGAGCAGTACTTC,CASGNLAGVSLSYEQYF
.,TRBV18,.,TRBJ1-6,14,TGTGCCAGCTCCATGACAGGCTCCTTGGCACCCCTCCACTTT,CASSMTGSLAPLHF
.,TRBV27,.,TRBJ1-4,14,TGTGCCAGCAGGGCGGATGCAACTAATGAAAAACTGTTTTTT,CASRADATNEKLFF
.,TRBV27,.,TRBJ2-1,17,TGTGCCAGCAGTTTATCGGCAGGGCTTGTCTCCTACAATGAGCAGTTCTTC,CASSLSAGLVSYNEQFF
.,TRBV5-1,.,TRBJ2-6,15,TGCGCCAGCAGCTTTGGGTCGGGTGGGGCCAACGTCCTGACTTTC,CASSFGSGGANVLTF
.,TRBV4-1,TRBD2,TRBJ2-3,16,TGCGCCAGCAGCCAAGTTGAGTTACTAGCGACAGATACGCAGTATTTT,CASSQVELLATDTQYF
.,TRBV15,.,TRBJ2-5,15,TGTGCCACCAGCAGAGATGGGCGGGAACAAGAGACCCAGTACTTC,CATSRDGREQETQYF
.,TRBV11-2,TRBD1,TRBJ1-2,16,TGTGCCAGCAGCTCCTACCTAGACAGGGACGACTATGGCTACACCTTC,CASSSYLDRDDYGYTF
.,TRBV5-4,.,TRBJ2-5,15,TGTGCCAGCAGCTTGGAACTAGTGGGACAAGAGACCCAGTACTTC,CASSLELVGQETQYF
.,TRBV5-4,TRBD2,TRBJ2-7,15,TGTGCCAGCAGCTCGGGGCTAGCGGGAGCTACCGAGCAGTACTTC,CASSSGLAGATEQYF
few,TRBV5-1,.,TRBJ2-7,11,TGCGCCAGCAGCTCCCACTACGAGCAGTACTTC,CASSSHYEQYF
.,TRBV7-3,TRBD2,TRBJ2-2,16,TGTGCCAGCAGCTTAAATAGCGGGGAGCTTGCCGGGGAGCTGTTTTTT,CASSLNSGELAGELFF
.,TRBV19,.,TRBJ1-1,15,TGTGCCAGTATTGTCGGGGGAGCAGGGAACACTGAAGCTTTCTTT,CASIVGGAGNTEAFF
.,TRBV18,.,TRBJ1-1,15,TGTGCCAGCTCACCAGGGCCTGCTATGAACACTGAAGCTTTCTTT,CASSPGPAMNTEAFF
.,TRBV6-5,TRBD2,TRBJ2-3,15,TGTGCCAGCAGTTACCAGCGGGGGGGCACAGATACGCAGTATTTT,CASSYQRGGTDTQYF
.,TRBV18,TRBD1,TRBJ2-6,18,TGTGCCAGCTCAGCCGGGACAGGGGGATCTTCTGGGGCCAACGTCCTGACTTTC,CASSAGTGGSSGANVLTF
.,TRBV5-1,.,TRBJ1-1,13,TGCGCCAGCGGCACCCAGGCGAACACTGAAGCTTTCTTT,CASGTQANTEAFF
.,TRBV2,TRBD1,TRBJ1-1,13,TGTGCCAGCACCCTGGGACAGGAGACTGAAGCTTTCTTT,CASTLGQETEAFF
many,TRBV4-1,.,TRBJ2-1,20,TGCGCCAGCAGCCAAGAAGGGGTAGGGGCCAACACGTGGCACAACAATGAGCAGTTCTTC,CASSQEGVGANTWHNNEQFF
few,TRBV11-1,TRBD2,TRBJ2-5,14,TGTGCCAGCAGCCCGCGGGGAGGGCCCGAGACCCAGTACTTC,CASSPRGGPETQYF
.,TRBV19,.,TRBJ1-4,11,TGTGCCAGTAGTAGGGAGGAAAAACTGTTTTTT,CASSREEKLFF
.,TRBV19,TRBD2,TRBJ2-7,15,TGTGCCAGTAGTATTGGCCCCGCGGGGGGAAACGAGCAGTACTTC,CASSIGPAGGNEQYF
.,TRBV5-4,TRBD1,TRBJ1-2,12,TGTGCCAGCAGCCCAGGACAGGGTGGCTACACCTTC,CASSPGQGGYTF
.,TRBV5-4,.,TRBJ2-3,15,TGTGCCAGCAGCTTGGACAGGGCGCTCACAGATACGCAGTATTTT,CASSLDRALTDTQYF
.,TRBV6-5,.,TRBJ1-3,13,TGTGCCAGCAGGGGACTGGGTGTAGGGACCATATATTTT,CASRGLGVGTIYF
.,TRBV10-2,.,TRBJ2-5,13,TGCGCCAGCAAGACTCAGATACAAGAGACCCAGTACTTC,CASKTQIQETQYF
.,TRBV29-1,.,TRBJ1-3,15,TGCAGCGTTGAGTGGCACGGAGCAGTGGGAAACACCATATATTTT,CSVEWHGAVGNTIYF